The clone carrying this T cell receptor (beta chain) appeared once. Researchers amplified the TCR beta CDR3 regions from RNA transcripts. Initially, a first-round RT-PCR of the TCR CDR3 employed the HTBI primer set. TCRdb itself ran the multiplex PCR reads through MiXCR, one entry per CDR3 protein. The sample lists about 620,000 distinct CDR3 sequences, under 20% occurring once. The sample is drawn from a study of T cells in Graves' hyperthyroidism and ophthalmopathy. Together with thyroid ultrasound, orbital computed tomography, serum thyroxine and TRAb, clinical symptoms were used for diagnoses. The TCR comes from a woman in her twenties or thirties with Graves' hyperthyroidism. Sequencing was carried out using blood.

CDR3 residues: CASSLVGAGVQEQFF. DNA of the CDR3: TGTGCCAGCAGCTTAGTCGGGGCGGGAGTTCAGGAGCAGTTCTTC. The chain has TRBV11-2 and TRBJ2-1; 7 positions match TRBD2. Per germline, CDR1 SGHAT and CDR2 FQNNGV. Losses at the gene ends were 1 base for V and 10 bases for J; bases not matched to a gene: 10. The CDR3 sequence is 15 residues long.